Presented here are 25 T cell receptor beta chains from one specimen sequenced in a study of OX40 agonist ivuxolimab in advanced cancers. Clones were sequenced by immunoSEQ multiplex PCR, and TCRdb holds only the in-frame ones, with some missing. The sample has roughly 61,000 clones, around four fifths seen once; the top ten hold 0.75% to 0.8%. This specimen consisted of CD4+ or CD8+ T cells sorted from blood, obtained in a trial of the OX40 agonist ivuxolimab. These receptor sequences come from an adult with an advanced solid tumor such as melanoma, head and neck, liver or kidney cancer.

This clone was observed a few times. The chain employs TRBV19 and TRBJ2-5; TRBD1 aligns across 11 bases. The CDR3 sequence is 14 residues long. The germline V gene has CDR1 LNHDA and CDR2 SQIVND (reference sequence). The ends lost 8 bases at V and 4 bases at J; junction bases unmatched: 6. CDR3 loop: CASSDRGLGETQYF. Written as DNA, the CDR3 is TGTGCCAGTTCGGACAGGGGGCTGGGAGAGACCCAGTACTTC.

There are a few counts of this clone. The genes are TRBV7-3 and TRBJ1-1, with 8 bases matching TRBD1. The CDR3 runs 13 residues. The trim removed 5 bases at V and 5 bases at J, leaving 4 bases unmatched. Per the germline V gene, CDR1 is SGHTA and CDR2 is FQGTGA. Here the CDR3 reads CASSQGARTEAFF. Written as DNA, the CDR3 is TGTGCCAGCAGCCAGGGGGCGAGGACTGAAGCTTTCTTT.

This chain links TRBV10-1 with TRBJ1-3; unclear D gene. This CDR3 comprises 11 residues. V gave up 6 bases and J gave up 0 bases, with 0 bases separating them. The germline gives CDR1 WNHNN, CDR2 SYGVQD (reference sequence). Here the CDR3 DNA reads TGCGCCAGCAGCTCTGGAAACACCATATATTTT. It yields the protein CASSSGNTIYF.

J is TRBJ1-6 and V is TRBV27, with TRBD1 identical over 7 bases. Trimming took 5 bases from V and 6 from J; bases not matched to a gene: 4. The CDR3 has 14 residues. Germline CDR1 is MNHEY and CDR2 is SMNVEV (reference sequence). The CDR3 DNA is TGTGCCAGCAGTAACAGGGGAGGTAATTCACCCCTCCACTTT. Translating gives CASSNRGGNSPLHF.

The chain combines TRBV19 with TRBJ2-7, with TRBD2 identical over 7 bases. Germline V gives CDR1 LNHDA, CDR2 SQIVND (reference sequence). Germline trimming cut 3 bases from V and 4 bases from J; bases unmatched to any gene: 6. This CDR3 comprises 14 residues. DNA of the CDR3: TGTGCCAGTAGTATCGAGCGGGGAAATTACGAGCAGTACTTC. Its translation is CASSIERGNYEQYF.

V and J are TRBV10-2 and TRBJ1-5, with no clear D. The CDR3 consists of 14 residues. CDR1 and CDR2 (germline): WSHSY, SAAADI. The V gene lost 4 bases and the J gene lost 7 bases, with 14 bases spanning the gap. CDR3 in DNA: TGCGCCAGCAGTGCCGTCAGGCTAGCCCAGCCCCAGCATTTT. Protein sequence: CASSAVRLAQPQHF.

This chain uses TRBV4-2 with TRBJ2-1; 7 bases match TRBD2. CDR3 size: 16 residues. V lost 1 base and J lost 5; bases outside the gene matches: 8. Germline V gene sequence: CDR1 LGHNA, CDR2 YNFKEQ. The CDR3 region is CASSQGRAGIDNEQFF. Here the CDR3 DNA reads TGTGCCAGCAGCCAAGGAAGAGCGGGGATTGACAATGAGCAGTTCTTC.

V gene TRBV10-3 combines with J gene TRBJ1-4; 7 bases are a match to TRBD1. Germline trimming cut 2 bases from V and 8 bases from J; bases unmatched to any gene: 5. The length of the CDR3 is 14 residues. Per germline, CDR1 ENHRY and CDR2 SYGVKD. This CDR3 is CAISEETGLEKLFF. The DNA of the CDR3 is TGTGCCATCAGTGAGGAGACAGGGCTCGAAAAACTGTTTTTT.

The J gene is TRBJ2-5, the V gene TRBV5-1, with 11 bases that match TRBD1. Germline CDR1 is SGHRS and CDR2 is YFSETQ. CDR3 length: 16 amino acids. Trimming took 0 bases from V and 5 from J; bases not matched to a gene: 6. The CDR3 loop is CASSLAGDRGTETQYF. CDR3 nucleotide sequence: TGCGCCAGCAGCTTGGCCGGGGACAGGGGGACGGAGACCCAGTACTTC.

The chain has TRBV18 and TRBJ1-3, with 10 nucleotides matching TRBD1. Per germline, CDR1 KGHSH and CDR2 LQKENI. The CDR3 has 18 amino acids. V was clipped by 10 bases and J by 2 bases; unmatched bases: 17. In DNA form, the CDR3 reads TGTGCCACCGCCTCCGGGGGGCCCGGGACAGGGGCTGGAAACACCATATATTTT. This gives the protein CATASGGPGTGAGNTIYF.

The chain carries TRBV5-1 and TRBJ1-1; 8 positions match TRBD1. Germline trimming cut 0 bases from V and 1 base from J; bases unmatched to any gene: 5. CDR1 and CDR2 (germline): SGHRS, YFSETQ. The CDR3 covers 16 residues. DNA of the CDR3: TGCGCCAGCAGCTTGGACCCAGGGGGCGCGAACACTGAAGCTTTCTTT. This codes for CASSLDPGGANTEAFF.

The chain is built from TRBV6-5 and TRBJ1-6, with 7 bases identical to TRBD1. The germline V gene encodes CDR1 MNHEY and CDR2 SVGAGI. The CDR3 runs to 14 residues. With V trimmed by 6 bases and J by 9 bases, 8 bases remained unmatched. CDR3 in DNA: TGTGCCAGCAGCCCTGGACAGGCCGTTTCACCCCTCCACTTT. Its translation is CASSPGQAVSPLHF.

The V and J genes are TRBV25-1 and TRBJ2-5, with 9 positions matching TRBD1. The germline CDR1 and CDR2 sequences are MGHDK and SYGVNS. The CDR3 is 15 amino acids. V gave up 2 bases and J gave up 2 bases; unmatched junction bases: 3. The DNA of the CDR3 is TGTGCCAGCAGTGAACAGACAGGGGGGCAAGAGACCCAGTACTTC. This translates into CASSEQTGGQETQYF. Filled out from reference TRBV25-1 and TRBJ2-5, the complete variable domain reads EADIYQTPRYLVIGTGKKITLECSQTMGHDKMYWYQQDPGMELHLIHYSYGVNSTEKGDLSSESTVSRIRTEHFPLTLESARPSHTSQYLCASSEQTGGQETQYFGPGTRLLVL.

The gene calls are TRBV19 and TRBJ2-5; no definite D call. The CDR3 contains 16 residues. V was clipped by 3 bases and J by 0 bases, with 14 bases between them. The V gene's germline CDR1 is LNHDA and CDR2 SQIVND (reference sequence). CDR3 nucleotide sequence: TGTGCCAGTAGTATGAGAGCCGGGCCCCACCAAGAGACCCAGTACTTC. It encodes CASSMRAGPHQETQYF.

The J gene is TRBJ2-5, the V gene TRBV7-4, with 7 bases aligning to TRBD1. This CDR3 contains 15 residues. CDR1 and CDR2 from the germline V gene are SGHVT and SQSDAQ. Germline trimming cut 1 base from V and 1 base from J; bases unmatched to any gene: 3. The CDR3 spells CASSLEGAVQETQYF. Written as DNA, the CDR3 is TGTGCCAGCAGCTTAGAGGGGGCTGTCCAAGAGACCCAGTACTTC.

The rearrangement joins TRBV4-1 to TRBJ1-2; 8 bases match TRBD1. Germline values: CDR1 MGHRA, CDR2 YSYEKL. Trimming took 1 base from V and 2 from J; bases not matched to a gene: 0. This CDR3 is 14 amino acids long. CDR3 loop: CASSQGTGNYGYTF. The CDR3 DNA reads as TGCGCCAGCAGCCAAGGGACAGGGAACTATGGCTACACCTTC.

This clone came up a few times. The genes are TRBV2 and TRBJ2-7, with TRBD1 identical over 8 bases. There are 14 residues in the CDR3. The germline V gene has CDR1 SNHLY and CDR2 FYNNEI. The trim removed 7 bases at V and 0 bases at J, leaving 5 bases unmatched. CDR3 DNA: TGTGCCAGCATGGACAGGGCGTTCTCCTACGAGCAGTACTTC. Translated: CASMDRAFSYEQYF. Variable domain in full (rest from reference TRBV2 and TRBJ2-7): EPEVTQTPSHQVTQMGQEVILRCVPISNHLYFYWYRQILGQKVEFLVSFYNNEISEKSEIFDDQFSVERPDGSNFTLKIRSTKLEDSAMYFCASMDRAFSYEQYFGPGTRLTVT.

The rearrangement joins TRBV12-1 to TRBJ2-7; TRBD2, as called in the table, went unchecked against the DNA. TRBV12-1 is a pseudogene. The CDR3 is 17 residues long. The CDR3 loop is CASSFAFPAASSYEQYF. For the CDR3, the DNA is TGTGCCAGCAGCTTTGCGTTCCCGGCAGCTAGCTCCTACGAGCAGTACTTC.

The CDR3 protein is CASTKATSRRELFF. The CDR3 DNA reads TGTGCCAGCACCAAAGCAACTTCTCGGCGGGAGCTGTTTTTT. The chain links TRBV28 to TRBJ2-2; the D is unclear. This CDR3 region has 14 residues. Germline V gene sequence: CDR1 MDHEN, CDR2 SYDVKM. V gave up 7 bases and J gave up 9 bases, with 18 bases separating them.

By proportion, this clone is medium-sized. The DNA of the CDR3 is TGTGCCAGCAGTGAAGAGTCAGGGAGATACAATGAGCAGTTCTTC. Encoded protein: CASSEESGRYNEQFF. The J gene is TRBJ2-1, the V gene TRBV6-1, with D perhaps given as TRBD1 or TRBD2 (5 bases each). CDR1 is MNHNS and CDR2 is SASEGT in the germline V gene. Trimming shortened V by 1 base and J by 4 bases, and 11 bases separated the two germline ends. This CDR3 has 15 amino acids.

The CDR3 loop is CASSREGQPLNEQFF. As DNA, the CDR3 is TGTGCCAGCAGCCGGGAGGGACAGCCTCTCAATGAGCAGTTCTTC. The rearrangement joins TRBV4-2 to TRBJ2-1; D tentatively reads TRBD1 or TRBD2 (7 bases each). The length of the CDR3 is 15 residues. CDR1 is LGHNA, CDR2 YNFKEQ, per germline. V lost 4 bases and J 6 bases, leaving 16 bases between the germline ends.

This chain links TRBV10-3 with TRBJ2-7, with 10 bases fitting TRBD1. CDR3 length equals 14 residues. V was pared by 6 bases and J by 3 bases, with 5 bases of the junction left unmatched. Germline CDR1 ENHRY, CDR2 SYGVKD. The CDR3 region is CAISDRDRGYEQYF. Written as DNA, the CDR3 is TGTGCCATCAGCGACCGGGACAGGGGCTACGAGCAGTACTTC.

V is TRBV1 and J is TRBJ1-2; TRBD1, the D gene given by the table, was not confirmed from the DNA. TRBV1 is deemed a pseudogene. There are 13 residues in the CDR3. CDR3 residues: CTSSSQQGCGYTF. As DNA, the CDR3 is TGCACCAGCAGCTCCCAACAGGGCTGCGGCTACACCTTC.

The DNA of the CDR3 is TGTGCCAGCAGCCAAGGATCACTCCCTCTCTACGAGCAGTACTTC. It specifies CASSQGSLPLYEQYF. The rearrangement joins TRBV14 to TRBJ2-7; D ambiguous. Trimming removed 1 base at V and 3 bases at J, with 13 bases between. The germline gives CDR1 SGHDN, CDR2 FVKESK. This CDR3 spans 15 amino acids.

The chain links TRBV10-3 to TRBJ2-4; D is possibly TRBD1 or TRBD2 (5 bases each). CDR1 and CDR2 (germline): ENHRY, SYGVKD. V lost 0 bases, J lost 1 base, and 7 bases lay in between. This CDR3 is 15 amino acids long. CDR3 amino acids: CAISESGDAKNIQYF. The DNA for the CDR3 is TGTGCCATCAGTGAGTCGGGGGATGCCAAAAACATTCAGTACTTC.